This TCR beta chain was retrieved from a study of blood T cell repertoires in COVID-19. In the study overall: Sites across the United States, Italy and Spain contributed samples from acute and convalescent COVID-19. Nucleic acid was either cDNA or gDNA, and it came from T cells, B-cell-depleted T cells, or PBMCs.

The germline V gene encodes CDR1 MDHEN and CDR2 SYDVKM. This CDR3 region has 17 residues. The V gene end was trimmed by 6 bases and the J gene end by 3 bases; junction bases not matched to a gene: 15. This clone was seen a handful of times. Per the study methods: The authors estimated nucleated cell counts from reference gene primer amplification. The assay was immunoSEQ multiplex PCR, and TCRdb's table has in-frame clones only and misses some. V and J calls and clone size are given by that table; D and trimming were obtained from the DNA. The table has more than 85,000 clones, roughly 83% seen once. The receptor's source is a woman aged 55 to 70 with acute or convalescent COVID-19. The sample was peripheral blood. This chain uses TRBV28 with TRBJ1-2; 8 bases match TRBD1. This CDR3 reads CASSPAWGDRSYYGYTF. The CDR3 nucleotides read TGTGCCAGCAGCCCAGCTTGGGGGGACAGGTCCTACTATGGCTACACCTTC.